The sequence of this TCR beta chain was determined in a study of PD-1 blockade in classical Hodgkin lymphoma. General observations from the study: Compared with healthy donors, newly diagnosed patients reportedly showed lower baseline TCR diversity. Complete responders showed a baseline diversity that resembled the diversity of newly diagnosed patients. Why the repertoires differ is still unclear, perhaps disease activity or prior therapy.

To note about this clone: Antigen unknown.

Between the trimmed V and J ends, which lost 3 bases and 7 bases, there was a span of 19 bases. This CDR3 has 16 amino acids. The V gene's germline CDR1 is WSHSY and CDR2 SAAADI. Sequencing used immunoSEQ multiplex PCR; TCRdb keeps in-frame clones, though not all of them. Of tens of thousands of clones in the sample, roughly 89% were seen once. Each patient's relapse followed autologous stem cell transplantation, and brentuximab vedotin exposure varied. V gene TRBV10-2 combines with J gene TRBJ2-4; D possibly matches TRBD1 or TRBD2 (6 bases each). The sequenced sample was peripheral blood mononuclear cells (PBMCs), obtained before the second cycle of nivolumab. The TCR was taken from a human donor with classical Hodgkin lymphoma. The CDR3 is CASSEGQRGVRNIQYF. Written as DNA, the CDR3 is TGCGCCAGCAGTGAAGGACAGAGGGGGGTAAGGAACATTCAGTACTTC.